Listed below are T cell receptor delta chains from one sample, sequenced in a study of gamma-delta chains in newborns, infants, children. TCRdb reapplied CATT to the reads. The sample lists some 11,000 delta-chain clones; approximately 3.5% were seen once. The sample consisted of blood. The origin of the receptors is a child who was a newborn, infant or young child, either healthy, febrile or measles-vaccinated (not recorded which). Both conserved end residues are part of each CDR3. A D gene is named only where the DNA matches it firmly. Expanded clones get a size class; other rows say once, few or many, or leave the size out.

few TRDJ1 TRDV1 - CALGEGTPPGDKLIF TGTGCTCTTGGCGAGGGGACTCCTCCAGGCGATAAACTCATCTTT
few TRDJ1 TRDV1 - CALGETYQGDTLIF TGTGCTCTTGGGGAAACCTACCAAGGCGATACACTCATCTTT
few TRDJ1 TRDV1 - CALGVPPSPSSGLHTDKLIF TGTGCTCTTGGGGTACCACCTTCCCCTTCGTCGGGTCTCCACACCGATAAACTCATCTTT
- TRDJ1 TRDV1 TRDD3 CALGELGSVLGDTKLIF TGTGCTCTTGGGGAACTCGGGAGCGTGCTGGGGGATACGAAACTCATCTTT
few TRDJ3 TRDV2 TRDD3 CACDNVLGDTRSWDTRQMFF TGTGCCTGTGACAACGTACTGGGGGACACGCGCTCCTGGGACACCCGACAGATGTTTTTC
- TRDJ3 TRDV2 - CACDLGQGSSWDTRQMFF TGTGCCTGTGACCTGGGGCAAGGGAGCTCCTGGGACACCCGACAGATGTTCTTC
- TRDJ1 TRDV2 - CACDTAVRTDKLIF TGTGCCTGTGACACCGCGGTGAGGACCGATAAACTCATCTTT
- TRDJ1 TRDV1 - CALGDRPRHTSDKLIF TGTGCTCTTGGGGACCGTCCCCGGCATACGTCTGATAAACTCATCTTT
- TRDJ1 TRDV1 TRDD2 CALDPFKRGLPTEGDQSPDKLIF TGTGCTCTGGACCCATTCAAAAGAGGCCTTCCTACGGAGGGGGACCAGAGCCCCGATAAACTCATCTTT
- TRDJ1 TRDV3 - CAFRRLPWGLELIF TGTGCCTTTAGGCGCCTTCCCTGGGGGTTAGAACTCATCTTT
few TRDJ1 TRDV2 TRDD3 CACTALLGDTLYTDKLIF TGTGCCTGCACTGCTCTGCTGGGGGATACGCTCTACACCGATAAACTCATCTTT
- TRDJ1 TRAV29/DV5 - CAARDLLTDKLIF TGTGCAGCACGGGATTTACTCACCGATAAACTCATCTTT
- TRDJ1 TRDV2 TRDD3 CACDTIGRLGELDKLIF TGTGCCTGTGACACCATAGGAAGACTGGGGGAGCTCGATAAACTCATCTTT
few TRDJ1 TRDV1 - CALGDHMAFLVFADKLIF TGTGCTCTTGGGGATCATATGGCCTTCTTAGTTTTCGCCGATAAACTCATCTTT
few TRDJ3 TRDV2 - CACDTLSPLIIRDTRQMFF TGTGCCTGTGACACCCTAAGTCCCTTGATAATCCGGGACACCCGACAGATGTTTTTC
few TRDJ3 TRDV2 TRDD3 CACDATGGYISWDTRQMFF TGTGCCTGTGACGCGACTGGGGGATACATCTCCTGGGACACCCGACAGATGTTTTTC
few TRDJ1 TRDV1 TRDD3 CALGDVSTGGYTDKLIF TGTGCTCTTGGGGACGTATCTACTGGGGGATACACCGATAAACTCATCTTT
- TRDJ1 TRDV1 - CALGGLLPPPLYHTDKLIF TGTGCTCTTGGGGGACTACTCCCTCCCCCGCTCTACCACACCGATAAACTCATCTTT
few TRDJ1 TRDV1 TRDD3 CALGEILSLGDTRPDKLIF TGTGCTCTTGGGGAAATATTGTCGTTGGGGGATACGCGACCCGATAAACTCATCTTT
few TRDJ1 TRDV1 TRDD3 CALGETLIPLLGDTPEYTDKLIF TGTGCTCTTGGGGAAACCCTCATTCCACTACTGGGGGATACCCCTGAGTACACCGATAAACTCATCTTT
- TRDJ2 TRDV1 TRDD3 CALGPHLGGYALDFRRQLFF TGTGCTCTTGGGCCCCATCTTGGGGGATACGCGTTGGACTTCAGGCGACAACTCTTCTTT
few TRDJ1 TRDV1 TRDD3 CALGELKASNQVLGDTPDKLIF TGTGCTCTTGGGGAACTGAAGGCTTCGAACCAAGTACTGGGGGATACGCCCGACAAACTCATCTTT
few TRDJ1 TRDV1 TRDD3 CALGEPSYGVCPTGGYRSPYTDKLIF TGCGCTCTTGGGGAACCCTCCTATGGGGTGTGTCCGACTGGGGGATATCGATCCCCCTACACCGATAAACTCATCTTT
- TRDJ1 TRDV1 TRDD3 CALGELKLPLLGDRTDKLIF TGTGCTCTTGGGGAACTAAAGTTGCCGTTACTGGGGGACAGGACCGATAAACTCATCTTT
- TRDJ3 TRDV2 TRDD3 CACDTVSGGYELAWDTRRMFF TGTGCCTGTGACACCGTCTCTGGGGGATACGAGTTGGCCTGGGACACCCGACGGATGTTTTTC
- TRDJ1 TRAV29/DV5 - CSVLLCSKDRPPTRGWGINTDKLIF -
- TRDJ1 TRDV1 - CALGEQSERTDKLIF TGTGCTCTTGGGGAACAATCCGAACGAACCGATAAACTCATCTTT
- TRDJ1 TRDV1 - CALGELTNLLTDTDKLIF TGTGCTCTTGGGGAACTTACAAATCTCCTGACAGACACCGATAAACTCATCTTT
few TRDJ1 TRDV1 - CALGEYARYNDKLIF TGTGCTCTTGGGGAATATGCGCGGTACAACGACAAACTCATCTTT
few TRDJ1 TRDV1 - CALGGPLSVLPTDKLIF TGTGCTCTTGGGGGCCCTCTCTCCGTACTGCCCACCGATAAACTCATCTTT
- TRDJ2 TRDV1 - CALGECPFLPPYWEAAQLFF TGTGCTCTTGGGGAATGTCCGTTTCTTCCTCCCTACTGGGAGGCAGCACAACTCTTCTTT
- TRDJ1 TRDV2 TRDD3 CACAGMGDRNTDKLIF TGTGCCTGTGCTGGGATGGGGGATCGTAACACCGATAAACTTATCTTT
few TRDJ1 TRDV1 TRDD3 CALGELEPNWGMYTDKLIF TGTGCTCTTGGGGAACTAGAACCCAACTGGGGGATGTACACCGATAAACTCATCTTT
few TRDJ1 TRDV1 TRDD3 CALGALPRGTGGYRDKLIF TGTGCTCTTGGGGCCCTCCCACGGGGTACTGGGGGATACCGCGATAAACTCATCTTT
- TRDJ1 TRDV1 - CALGDLSYPHTDKLIF TGTGCTCTTGGGGACCTTTCCTATCCTCACACCGATAAACTCATCTTT
- TRDJ1 TRDV3 TRDD3 CAFCSILPHSGLGDSSTKLIF TGTGCCTTCTGCTCCATCCTACCACATTCCGGACTGGGGGATTCGTCTACGAAACTCATCTTT
- TRDJ1 TRDV1 - CALGELTFGSGVLPYTDKLIF TGTGCTCTTGGGGAACTGACGTTTGGGTCGGGGGTTCTCCCGTACACCGATAAACTCATCTTT
few TRDJ1 TRDV2 TRDD3 CACDPVLGETLSPYTDKLIF TGTGCCTGTGACCCGGTACTGGGGGAGACACTATCACCCTACACCGATAAACTCATCTTT
few TRDJ1 TRDV3 TRDD3 CAFKSPPYTGGGKLIF TGTGCCTTTAAGAGCCCCCCCTATACTGGGGGAGGCAAACTCATCTTT
medium-sized TRDJ1 TRDV2 TRDD3 CACDTVGGGPSLDKLIF TGTGCCTGTGACACCGTTGGTGGGGGACCCTCCCTCGATAAACTCATCTTT
few TRDJ1 TRDV2 TRDD3 CACDTVRLGGATDKLIF TGTGCCTGTGACACCGTCAGACTGGGGGGTGCCACCGATAAACTCATCTTT
few TRDJ1 TRAV29/DV5 - CAASEGFRSGGGTDKLIF TGTGCAGCAAGCGAGGGATTCCGATCGGGGGGAGGCACCGATAAACTCATCTTT
- TRDJ1 TRDV3 - CALTLSDGPVHTGKKYTDKLIF TGTGCCTTGACGCTATCGGACGGCCCCGTACATACTGGGAAGAAGTACACCGATAAACTCATCTTT
medium-sized TRDJ3 TRDV2 - CACDAVTWDTRQMFF TGTGCCTGTGACGCTGTAACCTGGGACACCCGACAGATGTTTTTC
few TRDJ1 TRDV1 - CALGEPETPRVLLGCKLIF TGTGCTCTTGGGGAACCCGAAACTCCCCGCGTCCTACTGGGGTGTAAACTCATCTTT
- TRDJ1 TRDV2 TRDD3 CACDPRVLGDTGNDKLIF TGTGCCTGTGACCCCCGTGTACTGGGGGATACGGGGAATGATAAACTCATCTTT
few TRDJ1 TRDV1 TRDD3 CALGDPPSPTGGYYRNTDKLIF TGTGCTCTTGGGGACCCCCCCAGCCCTACTGGGGGATATTATCGGAACACCGATAAACTCATCTTT